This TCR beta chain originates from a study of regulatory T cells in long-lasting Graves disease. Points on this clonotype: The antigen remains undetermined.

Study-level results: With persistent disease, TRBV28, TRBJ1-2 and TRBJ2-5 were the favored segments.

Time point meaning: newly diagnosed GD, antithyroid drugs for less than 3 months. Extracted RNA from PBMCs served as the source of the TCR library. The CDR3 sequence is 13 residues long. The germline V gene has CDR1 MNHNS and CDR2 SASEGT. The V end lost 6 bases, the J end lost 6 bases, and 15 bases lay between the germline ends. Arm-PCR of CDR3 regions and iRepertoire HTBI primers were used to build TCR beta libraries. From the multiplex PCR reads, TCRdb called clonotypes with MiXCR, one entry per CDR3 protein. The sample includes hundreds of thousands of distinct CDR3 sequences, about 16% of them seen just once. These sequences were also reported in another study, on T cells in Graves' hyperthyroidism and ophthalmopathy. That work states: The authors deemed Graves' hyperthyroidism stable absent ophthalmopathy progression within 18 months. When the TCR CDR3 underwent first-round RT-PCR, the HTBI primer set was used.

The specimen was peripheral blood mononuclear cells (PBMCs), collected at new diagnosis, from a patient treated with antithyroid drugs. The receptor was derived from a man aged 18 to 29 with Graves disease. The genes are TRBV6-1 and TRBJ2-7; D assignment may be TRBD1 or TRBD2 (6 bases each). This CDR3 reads CASSLGGPSEQYF. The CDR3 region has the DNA TGTGCCAGCAGCCTCGGGGGCCCTAGCGAGCAGTACTTC.